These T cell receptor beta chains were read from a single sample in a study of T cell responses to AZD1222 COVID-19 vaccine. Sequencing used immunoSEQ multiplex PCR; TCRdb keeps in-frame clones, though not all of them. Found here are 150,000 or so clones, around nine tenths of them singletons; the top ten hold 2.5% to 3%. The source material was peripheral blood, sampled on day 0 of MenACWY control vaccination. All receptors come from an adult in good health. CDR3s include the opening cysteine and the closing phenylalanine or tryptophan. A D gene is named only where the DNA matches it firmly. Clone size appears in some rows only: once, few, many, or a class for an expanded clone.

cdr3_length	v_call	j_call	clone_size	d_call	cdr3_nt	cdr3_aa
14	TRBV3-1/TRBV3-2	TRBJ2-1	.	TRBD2	TGTGCCAGCAGCCCACTAGCGGGAGACAATGAGCAGTTCTTC	CASSPLAGDNEQFF
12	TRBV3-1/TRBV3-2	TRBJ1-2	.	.	TGTGCCAGCAGTGTCAGGGCCCGTGGCTACACCTTC	CASSVRARGYTF
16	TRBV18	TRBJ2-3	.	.	TGTGCCAGCTCACCAATTGACAGCGTAAGGACAGATACGCAGTATTTT	CASSPIDSVRTDTQYF
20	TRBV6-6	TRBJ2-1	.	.	TGTGCCAGCAGCCGCACGAAAGCCTTCTTCGGAGTGAGCTCCTACAATGAGCAGTTCTTC	CASSRTKAFFGVSSYNEQFF
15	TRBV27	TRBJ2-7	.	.	TGTGCCAGCAGTTTGTCGGTGGGGGAGACCTACGAGCAGTACTTC	CASSLSVGETYEQYF
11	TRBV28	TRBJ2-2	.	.	TGTGCCAGCAGTTTCACCGGGGAGCTGTTTTTT	CASSFTGELFF
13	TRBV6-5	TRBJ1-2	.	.	TGTGCCAGCACGCCCGTACAGAACTATGGCTACACCTTC	CASTPVQNYGYTF
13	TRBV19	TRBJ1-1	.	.	TGTGCCAGTACCCGACACTTGAACACTGAAGCTTTCTTT	CASTRHLNTEAFF
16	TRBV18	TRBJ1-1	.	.	TGTGCCAGCTCACCCATTCTGGGAACAGTTAACACTGAAGCTTTCTTT	CASSPILGTVNTEAFF
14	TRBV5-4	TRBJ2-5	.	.	TGTGCCAGCAGTCCGGGACCCGGGGAAGGGACCCAGTACTTC	CASSPGPGEGTQYF
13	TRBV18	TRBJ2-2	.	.	TGTGCCAGCTCACCACAGCGCACCGGGGAGCTGTTTTTT	CASSPQRTGELFF
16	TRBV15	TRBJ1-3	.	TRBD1	TGTGCCACCAGCGCGGACAGGACTAACTCTGGAAACACCATATATTTT	CATSADRTNSGNTIYF
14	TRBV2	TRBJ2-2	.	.	TGTGCCAGCACCGGGGCTACCGCGGACGGGGAGCTGTTTTTT	CASTGATADGELFF
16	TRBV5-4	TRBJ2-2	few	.	TGTGCCAGCAGCTTGGGGTCGACAGGCTACACCGGGGAGCTGTTTTTT	CASSLGSTGYTGELFF
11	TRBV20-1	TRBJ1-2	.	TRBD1	TGCAGTTCGGACAGGGACTATGGCTACACCTTC	CSSDRDYGYTF
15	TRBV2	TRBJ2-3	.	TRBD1	TGTGCCAGCAGCGATGGACAGGGTCTTGGAGATACGCAGTATTTT	CASSDGQGLGDTQYF
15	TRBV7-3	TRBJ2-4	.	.	TGTGCCAGCAGCTTAACGAAGGGTTTGGGAAACATTCAGTACTTC	CASSLTKGLGNIQYF
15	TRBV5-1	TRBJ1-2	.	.	TGCGCCAGCACCTACGGGGGGAGCGCTAACTATGGCTACACCTTC	CASTYGGSANYGYTF
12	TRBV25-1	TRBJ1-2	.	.	TGTGCCAGCAAAGGCACCACCTATGGCTACACCTTC	CASKGTTYGYTF
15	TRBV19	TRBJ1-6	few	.	TGTGCCAGTAGTATTGGTACCGGGGGTTCACTGCCCCTCCACTTT	CASSIGTGGSLPLHF
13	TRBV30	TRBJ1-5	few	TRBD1	TGTGCCTGGAGGACAGGGGACAATCAGCCCCAGCATTTT	CAWRTGDNQPQHF
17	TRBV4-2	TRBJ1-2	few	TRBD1	TGTGCCAGCAGCCAAGAAGCCCACCAGGGGGCTAACTATGGCTACACCTTC	CASSQEAHQGANYGYTF
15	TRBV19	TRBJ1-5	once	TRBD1	TGTGCCAGTAGGTTCACAGGGGCCGGCAATCAGCCCCAGCATTTT	CASRFTGAGNQPQHF
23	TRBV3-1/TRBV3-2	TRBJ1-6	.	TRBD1	TGTGCCAGCAGCCAAGATGGATCCGGGACAGAACACATTCCCACCCTGTGGAATTCACCCCTCCACTTT	CASSQDGSGTEHIPTLWNSPLHF
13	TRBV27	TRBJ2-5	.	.	TGTGCCAGCAGTTATGGCAGGGGAGAGACCCAGTACTTC	CASSYGRGETQYF
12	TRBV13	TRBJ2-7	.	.	TGTGCCAGCAGCTTAGCCTCCTACGAGCAGTACTTC	CASSLASYEQYF
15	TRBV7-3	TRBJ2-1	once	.	TGTGCCAGCAGCCCCCGGGTGAGCTCCTACAATGAGCAGTTCTTC	CASSPRVSSYNEQFF
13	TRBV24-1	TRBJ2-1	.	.	TGTGCCACCAGTGCGACAGCCTACAATGAGCAGTTCTTC	CATSATAYNEQFF
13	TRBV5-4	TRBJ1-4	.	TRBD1	TGTGCCAGCAGCATATTAGGACAGGGTGGACTGTTTTTT	CASSILGQGGLFF
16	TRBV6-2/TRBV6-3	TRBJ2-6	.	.	TGTGCCAGCAGTGGCGGACTTCTCACTGGGGCCAACGTCCTGACTTTC	CASSGGLLTGANVLTF
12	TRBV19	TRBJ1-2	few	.	TGTGCTAGTGCACCAGGGTCGAAAGGCTACACCTTC	CASAPGSKGYTF
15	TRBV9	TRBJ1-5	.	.	TGTGCCAGCAGCGTAGGGGTGAACGGCAATCAGCCCCAGCATTTT	CASSVGVNGNQPQHF
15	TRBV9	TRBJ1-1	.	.	TGTGCCAGCAGCGTAGTGGGAAGCTTGAACACTGAAGCTTTCTTT	CASSVVGSLNTEAFF
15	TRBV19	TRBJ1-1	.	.	TGTGCCAGTAGTACTTGGGACGTTTCCGAAAACGCGGCTTTCTTT	CASSTWDVSENAAFF
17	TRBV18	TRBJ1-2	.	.	TGTGCCAGCTCACCACCCGCGCACCCTTGGGGACCCTATGGCTACACCTTC	CASSPPAHPWGPYGYTF
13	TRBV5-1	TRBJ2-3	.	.	TGCGCCAGCAGGCCCCCGAGCACAGATACGCAGTATTTT	CASRPPSTDTQYF
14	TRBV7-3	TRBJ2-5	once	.	TGTGCCAGCAGCTTAAGTGGGGGATTTGAGACCCAGTACTTC	CASSLSGGFETQYF
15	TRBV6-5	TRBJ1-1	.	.	TGTGCCAGCAGTTACCCCGGGGGAGCGAACACTGAAGCTTTCTTT	CASSYPGGANTEAFF
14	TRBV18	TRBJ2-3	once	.	TGTGCCAGCTCACCGATAGACACAGCAGATACGCAGTATTTT	CASSPIDTADTQYF
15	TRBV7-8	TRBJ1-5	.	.	TGTGCCAGCAGCTTGGGGGGCGCGGGCAATCAGCCCCAGCATTTT	CASSLGGAGNQPQHF
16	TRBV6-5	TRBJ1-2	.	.	TGTGCCAGCAGTTACTCGGGGCTGGGAATAAACTATGGCTACACCTTC	CASSYSGLGINYGYTF
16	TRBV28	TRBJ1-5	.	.	TGTGCCAGCAGTCCCCCCCGGTGGTTAAGCAATCAGCCCCAGCATTTT	CASSPPRWLSNQPQHF
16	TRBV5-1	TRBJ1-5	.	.	TGCGCCAGCAGCTTGGCAGGAGATTCCTCCGATCAGCCCCAGCATTTT	CASSLAGDSSDQPQHF
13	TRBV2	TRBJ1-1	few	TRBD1	TGTGCCAGCAGGTCGGACAGGGCCACTGAAGCTTTCTTT	CASRSDRATEAFF
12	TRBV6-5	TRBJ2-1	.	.	TGTGCCAGCACGGGACTTTACAATGAGCAGTTCTTC	CASTGLYNEQFF
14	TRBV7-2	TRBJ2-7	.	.	TGTGCCAGCAGCTTAGGCCTAGCGTCCCACGAGCAGTACTTC	CASSLGLASHEQYF
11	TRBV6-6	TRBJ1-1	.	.	TGTGCCAGCAGTTTCCAGACTGAAGCTTTCTTT	CASSFQTEAFF